One and the same sample provided the 27 T cell receptor beta chains below, sequenced in a study of blood T cells in healthy people across ages. Sample-barcoded 5' priming and a J-beta primer mix drove a second PCR of about 6 to 12 cycles. A single record per CDR3 protein comes from TCRdb applying MiXCR to the 5' RACE reads. The sample records 850,000 to 950,000 distinct CDR3 sequences, more than 25% being singletons. The sequencing input was blood. The origin of the receptors is a woman older than 75 in good health.

This clonotype was detected a few times. The chain recombines TRBV5-5 with TRBJ2-3; D is uncertain. Germline assignment: CDR1 SGHKS and CDR2 YYEKEE (reference sequence). Trimming left V 1 base short and J 6 bases short, with 9 bases between. The CDR3 covers 13 residues. The CDR3 loop reads CASSLQGDDTQYF. The CDR3 coding sequence is TGTGCCAGCAGCTTGCAAGGCGACGATACGCAGTATTTT.

The sample holds a few counts of this clonotype. This may come from a read error, since a much larger clone is one base off. This sequence joins TRBV5-5 and TRBJ2-5, with 9 bases aligning to TRBD1. The tail of the sequence fits TRBJ2-1 better, so the J call may be wrong. This CDR3 has 14 residues. Germline values: CDR1 SGHKS, CDR2 YYEKEE (reference sequence). Here the CDR3 DNA reads TGTGCCAGCAGCGGTTACAGGGGGCAAGAGACCCAGTTCTTC. Its translation is CASSGYRGQETQFF.

There are many counts of this clonotype. This chain connects TRBV20-1 to TRBJ1-2, with a tentative D call TRBD1 (5 bases). V was clipped by 0 bases and J by 6 bases, with 11 bases between them. This CDR3 comprises 13 residues. CDR1 is DFQATT, CDR2 SNEGSKA, per germline (reference sequence). The DNA of the CDR3 is TGCAGTGCTAGAGATCCAGGGTGGGATGGCTACACCTTC. It yields the protein CSARDPGWDGYTF.

This clonotype was observed at least ten times. V usage is TRBV11-2 and J usage is TRBJ2-1; D possibly corresponds to TRBD1 (5 bases). Germline V CDR1 and CDR2: SGHAT, FQNNGV. The CDR3 has 13 residues. Deletions cut 3 bases from V and 7 bases from J, with 10 bases between. The CDR3 is CASSFTGDNEQFF. The CDR3 coding sequence is TGTGCCAGCAGCTTCACAGGAGATAATGAGCAGTTCTTC.

V and J are TRBV2 and TRBJ2-5; 7 bases match TRBD2. The germline gives CDR1 SNHLY, CDR2 FYNNEI. The CDR3 has 15 residues. V trimming: 6 bases; J trimming: 4 bases; junction bases outside the gene matches: 11. The CDR3 spells CASRKGLAVGETQYF. Written as DNA, the CDR3 is TGTGCCAGCAGAAAGGGGCTAGCGGTGGGAGAGACCCAGTACTTC. Variable domain in full (rest from reference TRBV2 and TRBJ2-5): EPEVTQTPSHQVTQMGQEVILRCVPISNHLYFYWYRQILGQKVEFLVSFYNNEISEKSEIFDDQFSVERPDGSNFTLKIRSTKLEDSAMYFCASRKGLAVGETQYFGPGTRLLVL.

The chain is built from TRBV6-2 or TRBV6-3 and TRBJ1-5, with 11 bases matching TRBD1. Germline V CDR1 and CDR2: MNHEY, SVGEGT. The CDR3 extends over 16 amino acids. V gave up 4 bases and J gave up 7 bases; unmatched junction bases: 9. CDR3 nucleotide sequence: TGTGCCAGCAGTTCTCCGGACAGGGGGCTTGGGCAGCCCCAGCATTTT. Translating it yields CASSSPDRGLGQPQHF.

This clonotype has more than one count but fewer than ten. A much larger clone is a single base away; this may be a read error. The CDR3 DNA reads TGTGCCACCAGCAGAGATTTAAAGCGGGGTTGGGATGAGCAGTACTTC. This encodes CATSRDLKRGWDEQYF. The gene calls are TRBV15 and TRBJ2-5; 7 bases match TRBD2. This CDR3 has 16 residues. The trim removed 0 bases at V and 11 bases at J, leaving 15 bases unmatched. Germline V lookup: CDR1 LNHNV, CDR2 YYDKDF (reference sequence).

Concerning this clonotype itself: Just one base apart from a much larger clone, this may be a read error. The rearrangement joins TRBV7-2 to TRBJ1-6; 9 nucleotides agree with TRBD1. The germline V gene encodes CDR1 SGHTA and CDR2 FQGNSA. The CDR3 sequence is 12 residues long. For the CDR3, the DNA is TGTGCCAGCAGCTACGGGACAGGGCCCCTCCGCTTT. Its translation: CASSYGTGPLRF.

This chain uses TRBV7-9 with TRBJ1-2; weak D call: TRBD1 (5 bases). This CDR3 comprises 12 residues. From germline, CDR1 is SEHNR and CDR2 FQNEAQ (reference sequence). V was pared by 5 bases and J by 8 bases, with 12 bases between. CDR3 in amino acids: CASSPGQAGYTF. In DNA form, the CDR3 reads TGTGCCAGCAGCCCAGGACAAGCCGGCTACACCTTC.

V gene TRBV7-2 combines with J gene TRBJ2-7, with 8 bases fitting TRBD2. The V gene's germline CDR1 is SGHTA and CDR2 FQGNSA. V shed 1 base, J shed 3 bases, and the junction held 5 bases outside the gene matches. The CDR3 runs 15 residues. The CDR3 DNA is TGTGCCAGCAGCTTAGGCAGCGGGAGTATCTACGAGCAGTACTTC. Its protein is CASSLGSGSIYEQYF.

The chain carries TRBV20-1 and TRBJ1-1; 7 nucleotides match TRBD1. The CDR3 is made up of 14 amino acids. J lost 3 bases, V lost 3 bases, and 7 bases had no gene match. CDR1 DFQATT and CDR2 SNEGSKA come from the germline V gene (reference sequence). Written as DNA, the CDR3 is TGCAGTGCTAGGTCAGGGGGATCGGACACTGAAGCTTTCTTT. This gives the protein CSARSGGSDTEAFF.

Comments on this clonotype: One end of the junction is discordant with germline, which a read error may explain. The CDR3 DNA reads as TGTGCCAGCAGTGAAGCGCGGGGGTTTGCTAATGAAAAACGGTTTTTT. Translating gives CASSEARGFANEKRFF. V and J are TRBV25-1 and TRBJ1-4, with a weak D call TRBD1 (5 bases). Germline assignment: CDR1 MGHDK and CDR2 SYGVNS. The CDR3 extends over 16 amino acids.

This clonotype has more than one count but fewer than ten. The chain has TRBV6-2 or TRBV6-3 and TRBJ1-1, with 7 positions matching TRBD1. The V gene's germline CDR1 is MNHEY and CDR2 SVGEGT. The CDR3 contains 16 residues. V gave up 5 bases and J gave up 0 bases; unmatched junction bases: 9. The chain's CDR3 is CASSPWRTGLNTEAFF. The CDR3 DNA reads as TGTGCCAGCAGTCCTTGGCGGACAGGATTGAACACTGAAGCTTTCTTT.

The table lists this clonotype with a few counts. The rearrangement links TRBV9 to TRBJ1-4, with a tentative D call TRBD1 (6 bases). The CDR3 sequence is 18 residues long. Germline V gene data show CDR1 as SGDLS and CDR2 as YYNGEE. Deletions cut 4 bases from V and 4 bases from J, with 23 bases between. The CDR3 loop is CASSPRTALAEINEKLFF. CDR3 coding DNA: TGTGCCAGCAGCCCCCGGACAGCACTCGCCGAGATTAATGAAAAACTGTTTTTT.

This clonotype was detected many times. V usage is TRBV12-3 or TRBV12-4 and J usage is TRBJ1-5, with 9 bases aligning to TRBD1. J was trimmed by 4 bases and V by 3 bases; bases with no gene match: 7. CDR3 size: 16 residues. CDR3 amino acids: CASSLATGGTNQPQHF. In nucleotides, the CDR3 is TGTGCCAGCAGTTTGGCGACAGGGGGTACGAATCAGCCCCAGCATTTT.

In this sample, this clonotype turned up many times. This sequence joins TRBV20-1 and TRBJ1-1, with D uncertain. The CDR3 loop spans 11 amino acids. Trimming left V 1 base short and J 10 bases short, with 10 bases between. CDR1 DFQATT and CDR2 SNEGSKA come from the germline V gene (reference sequence). The CDR3 here is CSARVVEGAFF. DNA of the CDR3: TGCAGTGCTAGAGTGGTCGAGGGAGCTTTCTTT.

This clonotype occurred once. The chain employs TRBV7-2 and TRBJ2-5; no clear D gene. The CDR3 consists of 13 residues. The germline V and J ends were trimmed by 7 bases and 3 bases, with 12 bases remaining between them. Germline assignment: CDR1 SGHTA and CDR2 FQGNSA. The CDR3 reads CASTQHIEETQYF. As DNA, the CDR3 is TGTGCCAGCACACAGCATATTGAAGAGACCCAGTACTTC.

Note on this clonotype: A much larger clone is a single base away; this may be a read error. This chain joins TRBV6-6 and TRBJ2-7; D may be TRBD1 or TRBD2 (6 bases each). The J call may not be correct, given that the DNA end is closer to TRBJ2-5. Germline-derived CDR1 and CDR2 are MNHNY and SVGAGI (reference sequence). The CDR3 covers 14 residues. The CDR3, as DNA: TGTGCCAGCAGTTGGGGGGCACCTGGGGAGACCCAGTACTTC. Amino acid sequence: CASSWGAPGETQYF.

This clonotype has ten or more counts. The rearrangement joins TRBV3-1 to TRBJ1-2, with 9 bases that match TRBD1. The CDR3 is 12 amino acids. Germline V CDR1 and CDR2: LGHDT, YNNKEL (reference sequence). Trimming took 8 bases from V and 2 from J; bases not matched to a gene: 0. CDR3 sequence: CASGQGNYGYTF. CDR3 nucleotide sequence: TGTGCCAGCGGACAGGGGAACTATGGCTACACCTTC.

The V call is TRBV5-5, the J call TRBJ2-7, with D perhaps matching TRBD1 or TRBD2 (5 bases each). Trimming removed 3 bases from V and 2 bases from J, with 18 bases in between. Looked up from germline, CDR1 is SGHKS and CDR2 is YYEKEE (reference sequence). This CDR3 is 16 amino acids long. The CDR3 DNA follows: TGTGCCAGCAGCTGGCGCTGGGGACCGATGACCTACGAGCAGTACTTC. As protein: CASSWRWGPMTYEQYF.

The table lists this clonotype with a few counts. Germline and junction disagree at one end, which may indicate a read error. This chain connects TRBV3-1 to TRBJ1-4; tentative D call: TRBD1 (5 bases). The CDR3 length is 16 residues. Germline V gene lookup returns CDR1 LGHDT and CDR2 YNNKEL (reference sequence). In nucleotides, the CDR3 is TGTGCCAGCAGCCAAGGGACACCCGGGGCTAATGAAGAACTGTTTTTT. Translation: CASSQGTPGANEELFF.

This clonotype was recorded a few times. The V call is TRBV16, the J call TRBJ1-2; tentative D call: TRBD1 (6 bases). This CDR3 region has 12 residues. Germline V gives CDR1 KGHSY, CDR2 FQNENV. Trimming took 0 bases from V and 13 from J, leaving 12 bases between them. The CDR3 region is CASSQSFSRGTF. In nucleotides, the CDR3 is TGTGCCAGCAGCCAATCGTTTTCCAGGGGCACCTTC.

This clonotype was observed at least ten times. The rearrangement uses TRBV6-1 and TRBJ2-7; D may be TRBD2 (6 bases). V dropped 2 bases and J dropped 7 bases, with 18 bases sitting between them. The V gene's germline CDR1 is MNHNS and CDR2 SASEGT. This CDR3 comprises 15 residues. This CDR3 is CASSESRGGTGEQYF. The CDR3 DNA follows: TGTGCCAGCAGTGAATCCCGTGGAGGGACGGGGGAGCAGTACTTC.

The chain links TRBV20-1 to TRBJ2-3; TRBD2 agrees at 13 bases. The CDR3 totals 14 residues. Germline CDR1 reads DFQATT; CDR2 reads SNEGSKA (reference sequence). The V segment lost 6 bases and the J segment 9 bases; nucleotides outside the gene matches: 9. The CDR3 region is CSAVTSGGMGTQYF. As DNA, the CDR3 is TGCAGTGCCGTGACTAGCGGGGGGATGGGCACGCAGTATTTT.

This clonotype was observed a few times. An end of the junction does not agree with germline; a read error may underlie this. The chain joins TRBV20-1 to TRBJ1-4; D is uncertain. This CDR3 has 13 residues. The germline CDR1 and CDR2 sequences are DFQATT and SNEGSKA (reference sequence). CDR3 protein: CSARDNQREKRFF. CDR3 DNA sequence: TGCAGTGCTAGAGATAATCAGCGTGAAAAACGGTTTTTT.

This clonotype was counted many times. The chain uses TRBV20-1 and TRBJ2-7; perhaps TRBD1 as D (6 bases). Deletions cut 1 base from V and 6 bases from J, with 13 bases between. Looked up from germline, CDR1 is DFQATT and CDR2 is SNEGSKA (reference sequence). This CDR3 spans 13 amino acids. CDR3 DNA: TGCAGTGCTAGAGCGCTGGGGGCAGTCGAGCAGTACTTC. Its protein product is CSARALGAVEQYF.

The table lists this clonotype with many counts. This rearrangement joins TRBV15 to TRBJ2-1; TRBD2 matches at 7 bases. V shed 0 bases, J shed 6 bases, and the junction held 5 bases outside the gene matches. Germline V gene data show CDR1 as LNHNV and CDR2 as YYDKDF (reference sequence). The CDR3 consists of 15 residues. CDR3 loop: CATSRDLGLVNEQFF. CDR3 coding DNA: TGTGCCACCAGCAGAGACCTAGGACTAGTCAATGAGCAGTTCTTC.